A selection of T cell receptor beta chains follows, all from one sample in a study of T cells in Graves' hyperthyroidism and ophthalmopathy. In TCRdb, the multiplex PCR reads were re-called with MiXCR into one record per CDR3 protein. The sample holds approximately 210,000 distinct CDR3 sequences; more than 15% are singletons and the top ten take approximately 50%. What was sequenced was blood. These receptors were taken from a man in his fifties or sixties with Graves' hyperthyroidism. CDR3s include the opening cysteine and the closing phenylalanine or tryptophan.

CASSQLYNEQFF	12	TRBV14	TRBJ2-1
CASSPRGYSNQPQHF	15	TRBV6-1	TRBJ1-5
CASSQLVGSYEQYF	14	TRBV3-1	TRBJ2-7
CASSLVGGSSYEQYF	15	TRBV11-2	TRBJ2-7
CASSQDYRNTIYF	13	TRBV4-3	TRBJ1-3
CSASFYDPYEQYF	13	TRBV20-1	TRBJ2-7
CASSLLGNTEAFF	13	TRBV5-1	TRBJ1-1
CASSSAQAPSNGYTF	15	TRBV7-9	TRBJ1-2
CASSFVQGATGELFF	15	TRBV5-1	TRBJ2-2
CASSPVFKETQYF	13	TRBV12-3/TRBV12-4	TRBJ2-5
CASSLGGSETQYF	13	TRBV12-3/TRBV12-4	TRBJ2-5
CASSLAKATEAFF	13	TRBV28	TRBJ1-1
CASRAGGPGETQYF	14	TRBV5-1	TRBJ2-5
CAWRGGLATDTQYF	14	TRBV30	TRBJ2-3
CASSLVQGGGLAAGTGELFF	20	TRBV28	TRBJ2-2
CAWTTGGAYTEAFF	14	TRBV30	TRBJ1-1
CASSFRGRAAGTQYF	15	TRBV11-2	TRBJ2-3
CASSIQGAAAGANVLTF	17	TRBV19	TRBJ2-6
CASSPGDEQYF	11	TRBV18	TRBJ2-7
CSVVSPQSPYEQYF	14	TRBV29-1	TRBJ2-7
CASSQDTTLAGDTQYF	16	TRBV4-2	TRBJ2-3
CASSLGGIKSYEQYF	15	TRBV7-9	TRBJ2-7
CASSDELMTAEAFF	14	TRBV6-1	TRBJ1-1
CSARAISGRVETQYF	15	TRBV20-1	TRBJ2-5
CASSQPGANVLTF	13	TRBV3-1	TRBJ2-6
CASSSLGASNEKLFF	15	TRBV5-1	TRBJ1-4
CASSPRRERIEQFF	14	TRBV18	TRBJ2-1
CASSLAMDRGNYGYTF	16	TRBV5-8	TRBJ1-2
CASSELAGGTTDEQFF	16	TRBV6-1	TRBJ2-1
CASSANNRGLSYEQYF	16	TRBV12-3/TRBV12-4	TRBJ2-7
CASSLGQGPQPQHF	14	TRBV5-5	TRBJ1-5
CASSLAWRAAQTQYF	15	TRBV7-8	TRBJ2-5
CATRGSPSGSLGHEQFF	17	TRBV24-1	TRBJ2-1
CASTPQGLRHEQYF	14	TRBV28	TRBJ2-7
CAGTLRTGASTYNEQFF	17	TRBV24-1	TRBJ2-1
CSAGQGRIETQYF	13	TRBV20-1	TRBJ2-5
CASSQDLGVGSYNEQFF	17	TRBV4-2	TRBJ2-1
CASSPPFGQEQYF	13	TRBV18	TRBJ2-7
CASSPLRQVQPQHF	14	TRBV27	TRBJ1-5
CASSVDRQETQYF	13	TRBV6-1	TRBJ2-5